A selection of T cell receptor beta chains follows, all from one sample in a study of T cells after yellow fever vaccination. TCRdb re-called the 5' RACE reads through MiXCR, storing one row per CDR3 protein. The profile shows about 580,000 distinct CDR3 sequences, 17% of them singletons. The source material was PBMCs, sampled about 5 days after the first yellow fever vaccination. All receptors derive from a man younger than 35 who received the YFV17D yellow fever vaccine. Both conserved end residues are part of each CDR3. A D gene is named only where the DNA matches it firmly. Rows may omit the clone size; those that give it use once, few, many or a size class.

V gene,D gene,J gene,clone size,CDR3 protein,CDR3 DNA
TRBV20-1,-,TRBJ2-7,-,CSARGRTYEQYF,TGCAGTGCTAGGGGCAGGACCTACGAGCAGTACTTC
TRBV6-1,-,TRBJ1-4,few,CASRPWGRKEEKLFF,TGTGCCAGCAGGCCCTGGGGCAGGAAAGAAGAAAAACTGTTTTTT
TRBV7-8,-,TRBJ2-3,few,CASSPPSRGPLTDTQYF,TGTGCCAGCAGCCCGCCTTCGCGGGGCCCTCTCACAGATACGCAGTATTTT
TRBV4-1,-,TRBJ1-2,-,CASSQVLRGTNYGYTF,TGCGCCAGCAGCCAAGTTCTTAGGGGTACTAACTATGGCTACACCTTC
TRBV6-5,-,TRBJ2-1,-,CASSYSRLAYNEQFF,TGTGCCAGCAGTTACTCGAGGCTAGCGTACAATGAGCAGTTCTTC
TRBV18,-,TRBJ2-5,few,CASSPVVETQYF,TGTGCCAGCTCACCAGTTGTTGAGACCCAGTACTTC
TRBV5-1,TRBD2,TRBJ2-7,many,CASSLGSGGGYEQYF,TGCGCCAGCAGCCTGGGTAGCGGGGGAGGCTACGAGCAGTACTTC
TRBV20-1,TRBD1,TRBJ1-2,-,CSPMGQNYGYTF,TGCAGTCCGATGGGACAGAACTATGGCTACACCTTC
TRBV24-1,-,TRBJ2-5,few,CATSDGYGETQYF,TGTGCCACCAGTGATGGGTATGGTGAGACCCAGTACTTC
TRBV4-1,TRBD2,TRBJ2-1,many,CASSQPGGLHEQFF,TGCGCCAGCAGCCAACCGGGGGGGCTGCATGAGCAGTTCTTC
TRBV5-1,-,TRBJ2-7,-,CASSLVNGAYEQYF,TGCGCCAGCAGCTTGGTAAATGGGGCCTACGAGCAGTACTTC
TRBV6-1,-,TRBJ2-5,many,CASSKWVRGFETQYF,TGTGCCAGCAGTAAATGGGTACGGGGGTTCGAGACCCAGTACTTC